This passage covers 28 T cell receptor beta chains from one sample sequenced in a study of T cell responses to AZD1222 COVID-19 vaccine. Sequenced by immunoSEQ multiplex PCR; TCRdb stores in-frame clones only, minus some. The table has approximately 100,000 clones, about 87% seen once. This sample comprised peripheral blood, obtained 28 days after the second AZD1222 dose. These TCRs come from an adult who received the AZD1222 COVID-19 vaccine.

The chain uses TRBV19 and TRBJ1-5, with D possibly TRBD1 on 5 matching bases. Germline V gene data show CDR1 as LNHDA and CDR2 as SQIVND (reference sequence). The CDR3 is 15 amino acids. V dropped 5 bases and J dropped 7 bases, with 18 bases sitting between them. The CDR3 loop is CASSWAGGVEQPQHF. The CDR3 DNA is TGTGCCAGTAGTTGGGCGGGGGGGGTAGAACAGCCCCAGCATTTT.

The chain carries TRBV3-1 (or the pseudogene TRBV3-2) and TRBJ1-1; 8 bases match TRBD1. J gave up 3 bases and V 3 bases, and 0 bases lay outside the gene matches. The germline CDR1 and CDR2 sequences are LGHDT and YNNKEL (reference sequence). The CDR3 has 13 amino acids. The DNA of the CDR3 is TGTGCCAGCAGCCAGACAGGGGACACTGAAGCTTTCTTT. Its translation is CASSQTGDTEAFF.

Only one count was recorded for this clone. The chain is built from TRBV29-1 and TRBJ1-1; TRBD1 is a possible D gene (5 bases). Germline CDR1 reads SQVTM; CDR2 reads ANQGSEA. This CDR3 has 13 residues. Trimming shortened V by 4 bases and J by 3 bases, and 12 bases separated the two germline ends. The DNA for the CDR3 is TGCAGCGTTGTGGGGGGAGGAGACACTGAAGCTTTCTTT. Amino acids: CSVVGGGDTEAFF.

The chain uses TRBV9 and TRBJ1-1; tentative D call: TRBD1 (6 bases). The CDR3 totals 13 residues. Looked up from germline, CDR1 is SGDLS and CDR2 is YYNGEE. The germline V and J ends were trimmed by 3 bases and 5 bases, with 11 bases remaining between them. The CDR3 nucleotides are TGTGCCAGCAGCGAGGGACACCGGACTGAAGCTTTCTTT. Its translation: CASSEGHRTEAFF. Based on the CDR3 plus reference TRBV9 and TRBJ1-1, the full variable domain is DSGVTQTPKHLITATGQRVTLRCSPRSGDLSVYWYQQSLDQGLQFLIQYYNGEERAKGNILERFSAQQFPDLHSELNLSSLELGDSALYFCASSEGHRTEAFFGQGTRLTVV.

This rearrangement joins TRBV28 to TRBJ1-1; D not certain. CDR3 size: 12 residues. With 5 bases removed from V and 0 bases from J, the gap between germline ends came to 4 bases. Germline values: CDR1 MDHEN, CDR2 SYDVKM. DNA of the CDR3: TGTGCCAGCAGTAGGGTGAACACTGAAGCTTTCTTT. Protein sequence: CASSRVNTEAFF.

In this sample, this clone turned up a few times. This sequence joins TRBV24-1 and TRBJ2-3, with D possibly matching TRBD2 (6 bases). V was trimmed by 4 bases and J by 6 bases, leaving 19 bases between them. The CDR3 is 16 amino acids. Per germline, CDR1 KGHDR and CDR2 SFDVKD. The CDR3 sequence: CATSDERALQPDTQYF. The DNA of the CDR3 is TGTGCCACCAGTGACGAGCGGGCCCTCCAACCGGATACGCAGTATTTT.

The rearrangement uses TRBV2 and TRBJ1-2, with TRBD1 matching over 7 bases. Trimming cost V 8 bases and J 9 bases; bases outside gene matches: 9. This CDR3 contains 12 residues. Per the germline V gene, CDR1 is SNHLY and CDR2 is FYNNEI. CDR3 sequence: CASRGTEASYTF. CDR3 sequence (DNA): TGTGCCAGCCGGGGGACAGAAGCGAGCTACACCTTC.

The rearrangement joins TRBV6-5 to TRBJ2-7, with D perhaps matching TRBD1 or TRBD2 (5 bases each). The CDR3 runs 12 residues. Per germline, CDR1 MNHEY and CDR2 SVGAGI. V dropped 10 bases and J dropped 3 bases, with 13 bases sitting between them. CDR3 protein: CATRDLLYEQYF. The CDR3 region has the DNA TGTGCCACCCGGGACCTCCTCTACGAGCAGTACTTC.

The rearrangement uses TRBV30 and TRBJ1-2; TRBD1 aligns across 9 bases. The junction had 5 bases not matched to a gene; V was cut back by 2 bases and J by 7 bases. The CDR3 is made up of 13 amino acids. The germline gives CDR1 GTSNPN, CDR2 SVGIG (reference sequence). DNA of the CDR3: TGTGCCTGGAGTCTCGACAGGGGGGGTGGCTACACCTTC. Protein: CAWSLDRGGGYTF.

This sequence joins TRBV9 and TRBJ2-3, with no clear D. The CDR3 covers 14 residues. The germline V gene has CDR1 SGDLS and CDR2 YYNGEE. The V and J ends lost 0 bases and 2 bases respectively, with 7 bases between them. CDR3 sequence reads: CASSVDSPTDTQYF. In DNA, the CDR3 is TGTGCCAGCAGCGTAGACTCTCCCACAGATACGCAGTATTTT. The full variable domain, with the rest looked up from reference TRBV9 and TRBJ2-3, is DSGVTQTPKHLITATGQRVTLRCSPRSGDLSVYWYQQSLDQGLQFLIQYYNGEERAKGNILERFSAQQFPDLHSELNLSSLELGDSALYFCASSVDSPTDTQYFGPGTRLTVL.

This chain joins TRBV18 and TRBJ2-5, with D perhaps matching TRBD1 (5 bases). This CDR3 has 14 residues. From germline, CDR1 is KGHSH and CDR2 LQKENI. The V end lost 3 bases, the J end lost 3 bases, and 11 bases lay between the germline ends. The CDR3 loop reads CASSPVPGKETQYF. The CDR3 coding sequence is TGTGCCAGCTCACCGGTCCCAGGGAAAGAGACCCAGTACTTC.

In DNA form, the CDR3 reads TGTGCCAGCAGTGACAGGGGTGGGTCCTACGAGCAGTACTTC. Translated: CASSDRGGSYEQYF. The V call is TRBV6-1, the J call TRBJ2-7, with D perhaps matching TRBD1 (6 bases). Germline CDR1 MNHNS, CDR2 SASEGT. Trimming removed 3 bases from V and 1 base from J, with 10 bases in between. The CDR3 sequence is 14 residues long.

The chain employs TRBV27 and TRBJ1-1, with 7 bases aligning to TRBD1. With 1 base clipped from V and 4 bases from J, the junction kept 3 bases outside the gene matches. Germline assignment: CDR1 MNHEY and CDR2 SMNVEV (reference sequence). The CDR3 spans 14 residues. The CDR3 loop reads CASSLYRGGTEAFF. The CDR3, as DNA: TGTGCCAGCAGTTTATACAGGGGAGGCACTGAAGCTTTCTTT.

V usage is TRBV5-1 and J usage is TRBJ2-3; TRBD2 aligns across 8 bases. This CDR3 has 16 amino acids. The germline V gene has CDR1 SGHRS and CDR2 YFSETQ. The V gene end was trimmed by 4 bases and the J gene end by 0 bases; junction bases not matched to a gene: 7. The CDR3 region is CASSRRGGGSTDTQYF. CDR3 nucleotide sequence: TGCGCCAGCAGCCGAAGAGGCGGGGGGAGCACAGATACGCAGTATTTT.

The V gene is TRBV19, the J gene TRBJ2-7; 9 bases agree with TRBD1. CDR1 and CDR2 (germline): LNHDA, SQIVND (reference sequence). The CDR3 has 15 residues. V gave up 0 bases and J gave up 6 bases; unmatched junction bases: 6. This CDR3 is CASSIDPGTGSEQYF. The CDR3 bases are TGTGCCAGTAGTATAGATCCCGGGACAGGGAGCGAGCAGTACTTC.

This clone was seen only a few times. The chain uses TRBV4-2 and TRBJ1-2; 11 bases align to TRBD1. Trimming removed 0 bases from V and 4 bases from J; junction bases left unmatched: 7. Germline CDR1 and CDR2: LGHNA and YNFKEQ. The CDR3 runs 17 residues. In nucleotides, the CDR3 is TGTGCCAGCAGCCAAGACGGACAGGGGGCCACCATCTATGGCTACACCTTC. Its protein product is CASSQDGQGATIYGYTF.

The rearrangement links TRBV11-1 to TRBJ2-3; TRBD1 matches at 7 bases. V gave up 7 bases and J gave up 2 bases; unmatched junction bases: 3. CDR1 is SGHAT and CDR2 is FQDESV in the germline V gene (reference sequence). The length of the CDR3 is 13 residues. The DNA for the CDR3 is TGTGCCAGCAAAGACAGGGCCACAGATACGCAGTATTTT. It codes for CASKDRATDTQYF.

With respect to this clone: Other DNA sequences from this sample encode an identical CDR3 as well. This chain uses TRBV5-1 with TRBJ1-1; the D is unclear. CDR3 length: 13 amino acids. The germline V and J ends were trimmed by 0 bases and 1 base, with 4 bases remaining between them. Per germline, CDR1 SGHRS and CDR2 YFSETQ. In nucleotides, the CDR3 is TGCGCCAGCAGCTTGGCCGGGAACACTGAAGCTTTCTTT. Encoded protein: CASSLAGNTEAFF.

The chain joins TRBV5-8 to TRBJ2-5; D is perhaps TRBD2 (6 bases). The CDR3 loop spans 18 amino acids. Trimming left V 2 bases short and J 5 bases short, with 25 bases between. CDR1 SGHTS and CDR2 YDEGEE come from the germline V gene. The CDR3 protein is CASSFRGSLREQRETQYF. The CDR3 DNA follows: TGTGCCAGCAGCTTTCGGGGGTCATTACGGGAGCAACGGGAGACCCAGTACTTC.

This sequence joins TRBV5-1 and TRBJ1-1, with no clear D. This CDR3 region has 15 residues. Per the germline V gene, CDR1 is SGHRS and CDR2 is YFSETQ. V lost 0 bases and J 0 bases, leaving 9 bases between the germline ends. DNA for the CDR3: TGCGCCAGCAGCTTGGCAATCGGGGTGAACACTGAAGCTTTCTTT. Its translation is CASSLAIGVNTEAFF. The full variable domain, in which reference TRBV5-1 and TRBJ1-1 provide the parts outside the CDR3, is KAGVTQTPRYLIKTRGQQVTLSCSPISGHRSVSWYQQTPGQGLQFLFEYFSETQRNKGNFPGRFSGRQFSNSRSEMNVSTLELGDSALYLCASSLAIGVNTEAFFGQGTRLTVV.

The chain uses TRBV4-1 and TRBJ2-5, with D unclear. The CDR3 loop spans 15 amino acids. Per the germline V gene, CDR1 is MGHRA and CDR2 is YSYEKL. Trimming shortened V by 0 bases and J by 7 bases, and 15 bases separated the two germline ends. The chain's CDR3 is CASSQDRVGFGTQYF. The CDR3 DNA sequence: TGCGCCAGCAGCCAAGATAGGGTCGGGTTTGGGACCCAGTACTTC.

Note on this clone: At one end the junction does not follow the germline gene, possibly because of a read error. The chain recombines TRBV28 with TRBJ2-7, with 9 bases matching TRBD2. Germline lookup yields CDR1 MDHEN and CDR2 SYDVKM. This CDR3 has 15 amino acids. The CDR3 bases are TGTGCCAGCACTTTACCGGGACTAGCATCCTACGAGCAGTACTTC. This codes for CASTLPGLASYEQYF.

This clone was observed a single time. This rearrangement joins TRBV30 to TRBJ1-6; 10 positions agree with TRBD1. The trim removed 2 bases at V and 7 bases at J, leaving 5 bases unmatched. There are 15 residues in the CDR3. CDR1 and CDR2 (germline): GTSNPN, SVGIG (reference sequence). The CDR3 protein is CAWSSGTGENSPLHF. The CDR3 coding sequence is TGTGCCTGGAGTTCCGGGACAGGGGAGAATTCACCCCTCCACTTT.

The J gene is TRBJ2-5, the V gene TRBV7-9; TRBD1 might be the D (6 bases). Trimming shortened V by 5 bases and J by 5 bases, and 12 bases separated the two germline ends. The CDR3 length is 13 residues. The germline gives CDR1 SEHNR, CDR2 FQNEAQ (reference sequence). CDR3 DNA: TGTGCCAGCAGCCAGGTGGGGGCGGAGACCCAGTACTTC. It encodes CASSQVGAETQYF.

The chain carries TRBV10-3 and TRBJ2-2; TRBD2 matches 8 bases. Germline V gives CDR1 ENHRY, CDR2 SYGVKD. The V gene end was trimmed by 2 bases and the J gene end by 6 bases; junction bases not matched to a gene: 5. The CDR3 consists of 15 residues. This chain's CDR3 is CAISEALAGSGELFF. CDR3 in DNA: TGTGCCATCAGTGAGGCATTAGCGGGATCCGGGGAGCTGTTTTTT.

This clone was counted only a few times. The chain is built from TRBV10-3 and TRBJ2-7; the match to TRBD2 covers 11 bases. J lost 7 bases, V lost 10 bases, and 9 bases had no gene match. The germline V gene encodes CDR1 ENHRY and CDR2 SYGVKD. The CDR3 is 13 amino acids. CDR3 nucleotides: TGTGCCACCAACCTAGCGGGGGGCCCTGAGCAGTACTTC. Residues: CATNLAGGPEQYF.

The rearrangement links TRBV2 to TRBJ1-5, with unresolved D. The CDR3 covers 14 residues. Germline V gene data show CDR1 as SNHLY and CDR2 as FYNNEI. V lost 3 bases and J lost 5, with 11 bases in between. The CDR3 spells CASSEMAGYQPQHF. The CDR3 region has the DNA TGTGCCAGCAGTGAGATGGCAGGTTATCAGCCCCAGCATTTT.

The genes are TRBV4-1 and TRBJ1-5, with a tentative D call TRBD1 (5 bases). Between the trimmed V and J ends, which lost 2 bases and 7 bases, there was a span of 12 bases. This CDR3 is built from 14 residues. The V gene's germline CDR1 is MGHRA and CDR2 YSYEKL. DNA of the CDR3: TGCGCCAGCAGCCAAAGTCAGGGAGGACAGCCCCAGCATTTT. It translates to CASSQSQGGQPQHF.